One and the same sample provided the 14 T cell receptor beta chains below, sequenced in a study of control samples from healthy donors and cancer patients. Libraries were prepared by immunoSEQ multiplex PCR; TCRdb keeps only in-frame clonotypes and omits some of them. The table has about 130,000 clones, approximately 92% seen once. The sample consisted of blood. These receptors originate from a woman aged 50 to 60 in good health.

The V and J genes are TRBV2 and TRBJ2-2; D is unclear. Trimming removed 4 bases from V and 2 bases from J, with 17 bases in between. The CDR3 runs to 17 residues. Germline CDR1 reads SNHLY; CDR2 reads FYNNEI. CDR3 residues: CASSGEFELFNTGELFF. CDR3 sequence (DNA): TGTGCCAGCAGTGGAGAGTTTGAGCTTTTTAACACCGGGGAGCTGTTTTTT.

This clone has just one count. The genes are TRBV6-5 and TRBJ2-5; tentatively, D is TRBD1 (6 bases). Germline V CDR1 and CDR2: MNHEY, SVGAGI. The germline V and J ends were trimmed by 0 bases and 3 bases, with 11 bases remaining between them. CDR3 length: 15 residues. In nucleotides, the CDR3 is TGTGCCAGCAGTTACTCCCCGGGACAAGAAGAGACCCAGTACTTC. This translates into CASSYSPGQEETQYF.

The chain combines TRBV5-1 with TRBJ1-5; D remains unclear. CDR1 and CDR2 (germline): SGHRS, YFSETQ. This CDR3 spans 13 amino acids. The V end was cut by 1 base, the J end by 6 bases, with 8 bases between. In DNA, the CDR3 is TGCGCCAGCAGCTTGCGGGTTGGTCAGCCCCAGCATTTT. Protein: CASSLRVGQPQHF.

V is TRBV12-3 or TRBV12-4 and J is TRBJ1-5; D unresolved. The CDR3 totals 12 residues. V lost 7 bases and J 0 bases, leaving 4 bases between the germline ends. In nucleotides, the CDR3 is TGTGCCAGCATGGATAGCAATCAGCCCCAGCATTTT. Amino acid sequence: CASMDSNQPQHF.

This clone was counted between two and nine times. The chain is built from TRBV4-2 and TRBJ2-7, with D tentatively TRBD1 (6 bases). Per germline, CDR1 LGHNA and CDR2 YNFKEQ. Trimming cost V 2 bases and J 7 bases, with 12 bases left between them. This CDR3 region has 13 residues. This CDR3 reads CASSQLQGPEQYF. In nucleotides, the CDR3 is TGTGCCAGCAGCCAACTACAGGGCCCTGAGCAGTACTTC.

The chain couples TRBV30 to TRBJ1-5, with D possibly being TRBD1 (6 bases). The CDR3 is made up of 15 amino acids. From germline, CDR1 is GTSNPN and CDR2 SVGIG (reference sequence). Trimming took 3 bases from V and 4 from J, leaving 16 bases between them. CDR3 sequence reads: CAWRDPQGRNQPQHF. DNA for the CDR3: TGTGCCTGGAGGGACCCACAGGGACGGAATCAGCCCCAGCATTTT.

The gene calls are TRBV6-5 and TRBJ2-7; 12 nucleotides agree with TRBD1. The CDR3 is 14 residues long. V trimming: 0 bases; J trimming: 6 bases; junction bases outside the gene matches: 0. Germline CDR1 is MNHEY and CDR2 is SVGAGI. The CDR3 spells CASSYSGQGAEQYF. Written as DNA, the CDR3 is TGTGCCAGCAGTTACTCGGGACAGGGGGCCGAGCAGTACTTC.

This sequence joins TRBV9 and TRBJ2-6; D remains unclear. CDR1 and CDR2 from the germline V gene are SGDLS and YYNGEE. V was cut by 0 bases and J by 3 bases, with 7 bases left in between. This CDR3 has 15 residues. The CDR3 coding sequence is TGTGCCAGCAGCGTAGGCAACTTTGGGGCCAACGTCCTGACTTTC. Protein: CASSVGNFGANVLTF.

This clone was seen a single time. The chain employs TRBV11-2 and TRBJ1-1; no firm D call. This CDR3 has 13 residues. The germline V gene encodes CDR1 SGHAT and CDR2 FQNNGV. V lost 5 bases and J lost 0, with 7 bases in between. The CDR3 loop is CASSLSLNTEAFF. DNA for the CDR3: TGTGCCAGCAGCCTATCCTTGAACACTGAAGCTTTCTTT.

This clone turned up a few times. The chain employs TRBV5-1 and TRBJ1-5; D is uncertain. Trimming pared 0 bases from V and 0 bases from J, leaving 1 base between. This CDR3 region has 13 residues. From germline, CDR1 is SGHRS and CDR2 YFSETQ. The CDR3 is CASSLDSNQPQHF. Here the CDR3 DNA reads TGCGCCAGCAGCTTGGATAGCAATCAGCCCCAGCATTTT.

J is TRBJ1-6 and V is TRBV27; D might be TRBD1 (5 bases). The V and J ends lost 6 bases and 7 bases respectively, with 16 bases between them. Germline values: CDR1 MNHEY, CDR2 SMNVEV (reference sequence). This CDR3 is 15 amino acids long. In DNA form, the CDR3 reads TGTGCCAGCAGCCCCAACCCGGACATCAATTCACCCCTCCACTTT. Its translation is CASSPNPDINSPLHF.

The chain joins TRBV11-2 to TRBJ2-3; D gene uncertain. The CDR3 is 15 residues long. Germline V gene lookup returns CDR1 SGHAT and CDR2 FQNNGV. With 0 bases removed from V and 2 bases from J, the gap between germline ends came to 9 bases. CDR3 loop: CASSLDGRFTDTQYF. DNA for the CDR3: TGTGCCAGCAGCTTAGACGGCAGGTTCACAGATACGCAGTATTTT.

The V call is TRBV3-1 (or the pseudogene TRBV3-2), the J call TRBJ1-6, with a tentative D call TRBD1 (6 bases). Germline V gives CDR1 LGHDT, CDR2 YNNKEL (reference sequence). V gave up 1 base and J gave up 9 bases, with 13 bases separating them. The CDR3 consists of 15 residues. The CDR3 reads CASSQARAGVSPLHF. As DNA, the CDR3 is TGTGCCAGCAGCCAAGCGAGGGCAGGGGTTTCACCCCTCCACTTT.

As for this clone: The germline gene is not matched at one end of the junction; a read error may be the cause. The rearrangement uses TRBV10-3 and TRBJ2-1; D is ambiguous. The CDR3 covers 11 residues. Germline V gene data show CDR1 as ENHRY and CDR2 as SYGVKD. CDR3 in amino acids: CATSGYNEQFF. CDR3 DNA sequence: TGTGCCACCAGTGGATACAATGAGCAGTTCTTC.